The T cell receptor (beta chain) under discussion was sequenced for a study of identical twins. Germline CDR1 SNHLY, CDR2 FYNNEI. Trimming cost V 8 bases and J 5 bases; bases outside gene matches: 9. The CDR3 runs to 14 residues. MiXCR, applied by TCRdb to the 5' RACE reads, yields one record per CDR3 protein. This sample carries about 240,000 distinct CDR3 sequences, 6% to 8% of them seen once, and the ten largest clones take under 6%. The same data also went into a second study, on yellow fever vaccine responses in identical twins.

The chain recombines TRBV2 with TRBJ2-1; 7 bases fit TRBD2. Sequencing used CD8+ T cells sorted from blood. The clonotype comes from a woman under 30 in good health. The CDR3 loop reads CASGGVEVDNEQFF. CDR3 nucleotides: TGTGCCAGCGGGGGGGTGGAAGTTGACAATGAGCAGTTCTTC.